This passage covers 5 T cell receptor beta chains from one sample sequenced in a study of identical twins. Via MiXCR, TCRdb re-called the 5' RACE reads, giving one row per CDR3 protein. Of about 490,000 distinct CDR3 sequences detected, around 15% appear once; the ten largest clones hold 0.35% to 0.45%. These same records also appear under a second study, on yellow fever vaccine responses in identical twins.

Specimen: CD4+ T cells sorted from blood. The receptors were gathered from a woman younger than 35 in good health.

This clonotype was counted only a few times. The chain recombines TRBV5-1 with TRBJ2-3, with TRBD1 matching over 7 bases. The V and J ends lost 4 bases and 2 bases, in that order; junction bases with no gene match: 7. CDR3 length equals 15 residues. The germline gives CDR1 SGHRS, CDR2 YFSETQ. The chain's CDR3 is CASSTDRVPTDTQYF. DNA of the CDR3: TGCGCCAGCAGCACCGACAGGGTCCCCACAGATACGCAGTATTTT. Full variable domain (remainder filled in from reference TRBV5-1 and TRBJ2-3): KAGVTQTPRYLIKTRGQQVTLSCSPISGHRSVSWYQQTPGQGLQFLFEYFSETQRNKGNFPGRFSGRQFSNSRSEMNVSTLELGDSALYLCASSTDRVPTDTQYFGPGTRLTVL.

This chain joins TRBV20-1 and TRBJ1-2; 9 nucleotides align to TRBD1. The CDR3 sequence is 14 residues long. CDR1 is DFQATT, CDR2 SNEGSKA, per germline (reference sequence). The V segment lost 4 bases and the J segment 4 bases; nucleotides outside the gene matches: 7. This CDR3 is CSAITGTGTYGYTF. For the CDR3, the DNA is TGCAGTGCTATTACCGGGACAGGGACCTATGGCTACACCTTC.

This clonotype was seen repeatedly, ten times or more. DNA for the CDR3: TGTGCCAGCTCACCACCGGGGAGCACAGATACGCAGTATTTT. Translated, it gives CASSPPGSTDTQYF. V gene TRBV18 combines with J gene TRBJ2-3; D is ambiguous. Trimming cost V 0 bases and J 0 bases, with 4 bases left between them. CDR3 length: 14 amino acids. Germline V gene lookup returns CDR1 KGHSH and CDR2 LQKENI.

The sample holds a few counts of this clonotype. V usage is TRBV29-1 and J usage is TRBJ2-1, with TRBD2 matching 8 bases. Trimming cost V 5 bases and J 3 bases; bases outside gene matches: 15. Germline CDR1 is SQVTM and CDR2 is ANQGSEA. The CDR3 is 17 residues long. The CDR3 is CSVHDSAAGAFYNEQFF. As DNA, the CDR3 is TGCAGCGTTCACGACTCCGCAGCGGGAGCCTTCTACAATGAGCAGTTCTTC.

Only a few counts were recorded for this clonotype. The gene calls are TRBV9 and TRBJ2-1, with no clear D. The CDR3 has 15 amino acids. V lost 0 bases to trimming and J lost 5 bases, with 12 bases between them. Germline loops: CDR1 SGDLS, CDR2 YYNGEE. CDR3 in DNA: TGTGCCAGCAGCGTAGGTTCTGACCCGAACAATGAGCAGTTCTTC. This encodes CASSVGSDPNNEQFF.